This TCR beta chain was found in a study of OX40 agonist ivuxolimab in advanced cancers. Background on the whole study: The costimulatory receptor OX40 (CD134) was targeted by ivuxolimab, a fully human IgG2 agonistic monoclonal antibody. Of the 50 or so patients in dose escalation, 19 had hepatocellular carcinoma, some 15 had melanoma, 9 had renal cell carcinoma and 9 had head and neck cancer. The paper covers the monotherapy dose-escalation part of the phase I ivuxolimab trial, which included N ≈ 50 patients. In the dose-escalation cohort, around four fifths of patients were male, and the mean age was approximately 60 years, with a range of roughly 20 to 80. Intravenous ivuxolimab was administered to patients every 2 weeks at six dose levels: 0.01, 0.1, 0.3, 1.5, 3 and 10 mg/kg. Patients were allowed to have had prior anti-PD-1, anti-PD-L1 or anti-CTLA-4 therapy, and more than 30% of the dose-escalation patients had previously received checkpoint inhibitors. Partial responses occurred in three dose-escalation patients: two with cutaneous melanoma and one with hepatocellular carcinoma. Peripheral TCRbeta sequencing aimed to test whether ivuxolimab altered TCR sequence diversity and caused clonal T-cell expansion. Findings and caveats that apply to the study as a whole: Which antigens the clonally expanded peripheral T cells were specific for was not determined. Low levels of normalized T-cell clonal expansion were also seen in some patients who did not respond. In the 0.1-3.0 mg/kg groups, partial responders were among the patients with the lowest normalized peripheral clonal expansion, particularly in CD8+ T cells. After ivuxolimab, CD8+ T cells had more expanded clones than CD4+ T cells on average. Clonal expansion of both CD4+ and CD8+ blood T cells was observed from baseline to week 6 at doses 0.1 to 3.0 mg/kg.

Patients with autoimmune disease history or receiving systemic immunosuppression were excluded from the trial. In every dose cohort, peripheral blood was drawn for TCR sequencing at baseline, cycle 4 day 1, and cycle 7 day 1. Samples were obtained from an open-label, multicenter, first-in-human phase I dose-escalation trial of ivuxolimab. The trial enrolled adults with locally advanced or metastatic head and neck squamous cell, hepatocellular, melanoma or renal cell carcinoma. Before TCR sequencing, CD4+ T cells and CD8+ T cells were sorted from peripheral blood as separate populations. Genomic DNA was extracted from sorted cells for sequencing of the TCRbeta CDR3 region. The immunoSEQ Assay was used for sequencing of TCRbeta CDR3 regions. Drawn from immuneACCESS, this table holds only the in-frame rearrangements with V and J called that TCRdb kept. Clones are partly lost; checked studies trace under half to an unresolved V gene and leave the rest unexplained. The sample table lists about 70,000 clones, approximately 90% of them with a count of one. Around 1.1% of the sample is in the top ten clones.

The junction carries 18 bases between V and J, which are trimmed by 2 bases and 14 bases respectively. The CDR3 runs 13 residues from the cysteine to the phenylalanine. Solely the CDR3 DNA is kept, with 39 bases framed from the first base. According to the germline V gene (reference sequence), CDR1 reads MNHNY and CDR2 reads SVGAGI. With respect to this clone: What this receptor recognizes is not known. Base qualities are missing; no much larger clone stands one base away.

The chain was built from TRBV6-6 and TRBJ1-2, with TRBD1 tentatively as D gene (6 bases match). The clonotype was recovered from an adult with an advanced solid tumor such as melanoma, head and neck, liver or kidney cancer. This specimen consisted of CD4+ or CD8+ T cells sorted from blood, obtained in a trial of the OX40 agonist ivuxolimab. The DNA sequence is as follows: TGTGCCAGCAGTTACGGGGACAATGGCTTCAAAACCTTC. Its translation reads: CASSYGDNGFKTF.